This T cell receptor beta chain stems from a study of CD8 T cells in Susac syndrome. With random hexamers, reverse transcription was performed on about 0.45 to 1 ug of RNA. An immunoSEQ multiplex PCR generated amplified TCR beta CDR3 products spanning 54 Vbeta and 13 Jbeta. TCRdb reanalysed the immunoSEQ multiplex PCR reads using MiXCR and keeps one entry per CDR3 protein. The table includes 170,000 or so distinct CDR3 sequences, roughly 95% detected once. This clonotype was seen once. The CDR3 sequence is 14 residues long. Looked up from germline, CDR1 is SEHNR and CDR2 is FQNEAQ (reference sequence). With 5 bases removed from V and 6 bases from J, the gap between germline ends came to 13 bases.

The sample was CD8+ T cells from PBMCs. V and J are TRBV7-9 and TRBJ1-4; D gene unclear. The clonotype was recovered from a human donor with multiple sclerosis. The CDR3 coding sequence is TGTGCCAGCAGCCGGGGAGCGGCCGATGAAAAACTGTTTTTT. This translates into CASSRGAADEKLFF.